The T cell receptor (beta chain) described here comes from a study of T cells in Graves' hyperthyroidism and ophthalmopathy (dated by TCRdb to about 2019). Notes on the research overall: Peripheral blood was collected at initial diagnosis, before any treatment. Whether ophthalmopathy could be predicted prospectively was tested in an independent validation cohort made up of under 20 hyperthyroidism patients plus 17 patients who later progressed to ophthalmopathy. The 100 discovery patients were randomly divided into training and test sets at a 7:3 ratio. A discovery cohort of about a hundred patients, approximately 44 with Graves' ophthalmopathy and approximately 60 with stable Graves' hyperthyroidism, was used to find distinguishing TCR V-J signatures. TCR Vbeta CDR3 sequencing of roughly 140 peripheral blood samples (over 40 ophthalmopathy, under 80 hyperthyroidism and roughly 17 progressor patients) is reported in the paper. Thyroid tissue and blood T-cell repertoires from six or seven Graves' hyperthyroidism patients were also compared in the study. After blood sampling, hyperthyroidism patients were treated with methimazole at a starting dose of 30 mg daily, and ophthalmopathy patients were treated with high-dose intravenous methylprednisolone. Study-wide findings and limitations: A model built on a 13 V-J signature distinguished ophthalmopathy from stable hyperthyroidism, reaching about 89% sensitivity and 81% to 83% specificity in cross-validation and 80%/75% in testing. No statistical method was used to fix the sample size in advance, and group allocation was not hidden from the investigators. In validation, the model predicted progression to ophthalmopathy a median of around six months before onset, with about 64% sensitivity and more than 72% specificity. Most expanded thyroid clonotypes (frequency above 0.001) were also detected in blood, suggesting blood repertoires may reflect thyroid immune responses.

The CDR3 runs 14 residues from the cysteine to the phenylalanine. Just the 42-base CDR3 DNA is kept, in frame starting at base 1. V trim: 6 bases; J trim: 4 bases; unmatched bases: 7. CDR1 and CDR2 were assigned from the germline V gene as MRHNA and SNTAGT. The TCR beta CDR3 regions were amplified from the RNA transcripts. The first round of RT-PCR for the TCR CDR3 was performed with the HTBI primer set and the Qiagen OneStep RT-PCR kit. Libraries were constructed in a second round of multiplex PCR, after which size selection and purification were performed. Sequencing of the libraries was done on an Illumina HiSeq2000 using paired-end 100 bp reads. Per the original workflow: SOAPnuke was used to process the raw data, with reads discarded if the reads contained adapters or uncalled bases, had a mean Phred below 15, or lacked an exact constant-primer or identifier match. COPE v1.2.5 was used to merge high-quality paired reads, and clonotypes were defined as unique nucleotide sequences. MiTCR v1.1 was used to align the clonotypes against IMGT TRBV, TRBD and TRBJ reference segments. The analysis included only V-J combinations with a frequency above 0.0001, which together covered about 99% of the repertoires. The TCS score was defined as the ratio of F50 (clonal expansion) to E x V (chaos), calculated using BLOSUM62-based TCRdist between CDR3 peptides within each V-J. Welch's t-statistics and random forest reduced around 520 V-J features to 10 to 15, which were used in a naive Bayes classifier (R e1071). TCRdb reran the public reads through fastp at Q25 and MiXCR, keeping productive beta chains. Records with the same CDR3 protein are collapsed into one entry carrying the most frequent genes and DNA. What appears here as the V and J calls and clone size reflects TCRdb's work, not the paper's. The sample includes a few hundred thousand distinct CDR3 sequences, with less than 25% observed a single time. The ten largest clones capture 26% of the sample.

Stable Graves' hyperthyroidism was defined as the absence of progression to ophthalmopathy over 18 months of follow-up. The hyperthyroidism patients were between 18 and 65 years old and newly diagnosed, with a disease duration of less than 2 months. Exclusion was applied to patients with uncontrolled infections, other autoimmune diseases, pregnancy or lactation. Diagnoses were based on clinical symptoms, serum thyroxine and TRAb, thyroid ultrasound and orbital computed tomography. PBMCs were separated from roughly 10 ml of fresh peripheral blood using Ficoll-Paque density gradient centrifugation. Total RNA was extracted using Trizol reagent, and RNA quality was assessed on an Agilent 2100 Bioanalyzer. Many counts were recorded for this clonotype. No cognate antigen has been identified for it. The sample holds no much larger clone one base away, and base qualities are not on file.

This TCR was sampled from a young man with Graves' hyperthyroidism. Here the chain combines TRBV6-4 and TRBJ1-2, and 8 junction bases match TRBD1. Material: blood. The CDR3 region: CASSDGQGSYGYTF. At the DNA level, the sequence is TGTGCCAGCAGCGATGGACAGGGTAGCTATGGCTACACCTTC.